This T cell receptor beta chain was recovered during a study of T-cell memory formation after mild COVID-19. Remarks on this clonotype: An end of the junction does not agree with germline; a read error may underlie this.

TCRdb reprocessed the 5' RACE reads via MiXCR and lists one record per CDR3 protein. Counted here are 560,000 or so distinct CDR3 sequences, 17% occurring once; the ten biggest clones make up 8.1%. The CDR3 runs 16 residues. CDR1 and CDR2 from the germline V gene are MNHEY and SVGEGT. Material: PBMCs or a T cell subset sorted from them (not recorded which). The receptor was derived from an adult woman who had mild COVID-19 (a few samples of this study predate the infection). Cell type and time point are not known. The chain has TRBV6-2 or TRBV6-3 and TRBJ1-1; 7 bases align to TRBD1. CDR3 region: CASRGGTVTTNTESFF. The CDR3 DNA follows: TGTGCCAGCAGGGGCGGGACAGTCACGACGAACACTGAATCTTTCTTT.